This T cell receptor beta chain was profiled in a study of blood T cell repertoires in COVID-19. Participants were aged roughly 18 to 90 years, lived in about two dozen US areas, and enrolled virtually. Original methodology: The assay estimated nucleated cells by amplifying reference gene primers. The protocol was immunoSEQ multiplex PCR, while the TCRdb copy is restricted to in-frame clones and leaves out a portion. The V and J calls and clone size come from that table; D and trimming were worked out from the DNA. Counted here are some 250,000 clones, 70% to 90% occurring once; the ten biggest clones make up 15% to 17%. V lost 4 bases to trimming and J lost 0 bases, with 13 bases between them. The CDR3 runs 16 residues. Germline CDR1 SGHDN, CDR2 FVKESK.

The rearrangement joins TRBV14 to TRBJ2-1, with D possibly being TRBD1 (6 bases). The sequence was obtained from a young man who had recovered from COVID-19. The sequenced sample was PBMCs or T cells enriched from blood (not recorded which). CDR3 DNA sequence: TGTGCCAGCAGCCCCGACCGGGACACCTCCTACAATGAGCAGTTCTTC. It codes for CASSPDRDTSYNEQFF. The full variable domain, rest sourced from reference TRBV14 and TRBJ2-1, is EAGVTQFPSHSVIEKGQTVTLRCDPISGHDNLYWYRRVMGKEIKFLLHFVKESKQDESGMPNNRFLAERTGGTYSTLKVQPAELEDSGVYFCASSPDRDTSYNEQFFGPGTRLTVL.